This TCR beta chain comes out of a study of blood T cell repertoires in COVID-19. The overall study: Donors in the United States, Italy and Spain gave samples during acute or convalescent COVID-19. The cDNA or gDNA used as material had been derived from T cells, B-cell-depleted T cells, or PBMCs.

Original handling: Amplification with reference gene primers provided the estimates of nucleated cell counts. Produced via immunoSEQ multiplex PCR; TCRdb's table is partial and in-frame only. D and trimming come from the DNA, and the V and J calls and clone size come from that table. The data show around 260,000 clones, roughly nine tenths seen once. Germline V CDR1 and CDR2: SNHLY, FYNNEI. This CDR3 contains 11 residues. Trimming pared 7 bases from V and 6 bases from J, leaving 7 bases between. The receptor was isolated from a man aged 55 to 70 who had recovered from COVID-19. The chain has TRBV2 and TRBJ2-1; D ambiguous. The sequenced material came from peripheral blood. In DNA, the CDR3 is TGTGCCAGCAAAAGCTCCAATGAGCAGTTCTTC. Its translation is CASKSSNEQFF. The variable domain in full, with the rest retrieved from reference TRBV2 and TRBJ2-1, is EPEVTQTPSHQVTQMGQEVILRCVPISNHLYFYWYRQILGQKVEFLVSFYNNEISEKSEIFDDQFSVERPDGSNFTLKIRSTKLEDSAMYFCASKSSNEQFFGPGTRLTVL.